Below are 19 T cell receptor beta chains sequenced from a single sample in a study of neurological immune-mediated disorders. TCRdb processed the 5' RACE reads anew with MiXCR; each CDR3 protein has one entry. The top ten hold 5% to 6.5% of the sample, which has 85,000 to 100,000 distinct CDR3 sequences, 3.5% seen once. Sequencing input: PBMCs. These receptors came from a woman aged 18-29 years with multiple sclerosis.

This clonotype was seen at least ten times. Mismatch with germline at one junction end may stem from a read error. This sequence joins TRBV7-2 and TRBJ1-2; D perhaps matches TRBD1 (6 bases). Per germline, CDR1 SGHTA and CDR2 FQGNSA. The CDR3 extends over 12 amino acids. CDR3 DNA sequence: TGTGCCAGCAGTCATCAGGGGTCTACGACACTCTTC. Translating gives CASSHQGSTTLF.

This clonotype was seen repeatedly, ten times or more. The V gene is TRBV5-1, the J gene TRBJ1-3; D not certain. The V gene's germline CDR1 is SGHRS and CDR2 YFSETQ. CDR3 size: 16 residues. Deletions cut 4 bases from V and 0 bases from J, with 14 bases between. The CDR3 region is CASSPREQNSGNTIYF. As DNA, the CDR3 is TGCGCCAGCAGCCCACGTGAACAGAACTCTGGAAACACCATATATTTT.

In this sample, this clonotype turned up many times. The chain combines TRBV11-2 with TRBJ2-1; weak D call: TRBD2 (5 bases). The V gene's germline CDR1 is SGHAT and CDR2 FQNNGV. There are 14 residues in the CDR3. V dropped 4 bases and J dropped 6 bases, with 13 bases sitting between them. The CDR3 protein is CASSSQTIFNEQFF. For the CDR3, the DNA is TGTGCCAGCAGCTCCCAGACTATCTTCAATGAGCAGTTCTTC.

This clonotype was detected ten times or more. The chain joins TRBV12-3 or TRBV12-4 to TRBJ2-3; D is undetermined. Trimming stripped 1 base from V and 2 bases from J, with 7 bases between. CDR3 length: 14 amino acids. CDR3 coding DNA: TGTGCCAGCAGTTTAGGCCCCGCCACAGATACGCAGTATTTT. Its translation: CASSLGPATDTQYF.

The rearrangement joins TRBV3-1 to TRBJ2-1; 10 positions agree with TRBD1. The CDR3 contains 11 residues. Trimming at V came to 3 bases and at J to 14 bases, leaving 1 base not matched to a gene. The germline V gene has CDR1 LGHDT and CDR2 YNNKEL (reference sequence). The CDR3 loop reads CASSQGTGEFF. CDR3 bases: TGTGCCAGCAGCCAGGGGACAGGGGAGTTCTTC.

There are many counts of this clonotype. The chain uses TRBV15 and TRBJ2-1; D is possibly TRBD1 or TRBD2 (5 bases each). Germline CDR1 LNHNV, CDR2 YYDKDF (reference sequence). Trimming removed 2 bases at V and 4 bases at J, with 12 bases between. CDR3 length: 15 amino acids. CDR3 bases: TGTGCCACCAGCAGACCTGGGACGGTATACAATGAGCAGTTCTTC. Its translation is CATSRPGTVYNEQFF.

V usage is TRBV20-1 and J usage is TRBJ1-2; 9 bases agree with TRBD1. Trimming at V came to 7 bases and at J to 3 bases, leaving 6 bases not matched to a gene. CDR1 and CDR2 from the germline V gene are DFQATT and SNEGSKA (reference sequence). The CDR3 has 13 amino acids. This CDR3 reads CSVPGQGDYGYTF. CDR3 sequence (DNA): TGCAGTGTCCCGGGACAGGGTGACTATGGCTACACCTTC.

The table lists this clonotype with many counts. The chain is built from TRBV2 and TRBJ1-2, with D unresolved. Germline assignment: CDR1 SNHLY and CDR2 FYNNEI. V gave up 7 bases and J gave up 4 bases, with 10 bases separating them. This CDR3 has 12 residues. CDR3 sequence: CASKMGGYGYTF. CDR3 bases: TGTGCCAGCAAAATGGGCGGCTATGGCTACACCTTC.

In its sample, this clonotype was seen many times. The rearrangement joins TRBV15 to TRBJ1-2; tentative D call: TRBD1 (6 bases). The CDR3 contains 15 residues. The germline V and J ends were trimmed by 5 bases and 5 bases, with 18 bases remaining between them. The V gene's germline CDR1 is LNHNV and CDR2 YYDKDF (reference sequence). The CDR3 DNA reads TGTGCCACCAGCGAGATAACAGGGCCACCTTATGGCTACACCTTC. Translation: CATSEITGPPYGYTF.

This clonotype was counted at least ten times. This chain connects TRBV9 to TRBJ1-1; D is perhaps TRBD1 (5 bases). There are 14 residues in the CDR3. The germline V gene encodes CDR1 SGDLS and CDR2 YYNGEE. Trimming stripped 4 bases from V and 0 bases from J, with 10 bases between. CDR3 region: CASSPGRMNTEAFF. DNA for the CDR3: TGTGCCAGCAGCCCGGGACGGATGAACACTGAAGCTTTCTTT. Together with reference TRBV9 and TRBJ1-1, the CDR3 gives the full variable domain: DSGVTQTPKHLITATGQRVTLRCSPRSGDLSVYWYQQSLDQGLQFLIQYYNGEERAKGNILERFSAQQFPDLHSELNLSSLELGDSALYFCASSPGRMNTEAFFGQGTRLTVV.

CDR3 sequence (DNA): TGTGCCAGCAGCCCTGGACGGGTGCCGAACACCGGGGAGCTGTTTTTT. Translated, it gives CASSPGRVPNTGELFF. V usage is TRBV6-5 and J usage is TRBJ2-2; D gene unclear. This CDR3 region has 16 residues. V gave up 6 bases and J gave up 0 bases, with 14 bases separating them. The V gene's germline CDR1 is MNHEY and CDR2 SVGAGI.

Many counts were recorded for this clonotype. J is TRBJ2-5 and V is TRBV20-1, with 9 bases fitting TRBD1. This CDR3 comprises 15 residues. Germline V gives CDR1 DFQATT, CDR2 SNEGSKA (reference sequence). J lost 5 bases, V lost 3 bases, and 10 bases had no gene match. In nucleotides, the CDR3 is TGCAGTGCTAGGGCTCCGACAGGGGGTGGGGAGACCCAGTACTTC. This codes for CSARAPTGGGETQYF.

This clonotype was observed at least ten times. V gene TRBV7-9 combines with J gene TRBJ1-1; no clear D. V gave up 1 base and J gave up 1 base, with 10 bases separating them. From germline, CDR1 is SEHNR and CDR2 FQNEAQ (reference sequence). This CDR3 contains 15 residues. CDR3 sequence reads: CASSLVGSGNTEAFF. For the CDR3, the DNA is TGTGCCAGCAGCTTAGTCGGGTCTGGGAACACTGAAGCTTTCTTT.

This clonotype was recorded many times. V and J are TRBV15 and TRBJ2-7, with unresolved D. This CDR3 spans 13 amino acids. The germline gives CDR1 LNHNV, CDR2 YYDKDF (reference sequence). V shed 0 bases and J shed 5 bases, with 8 bases lying between them. The CDR3 bases are TGTGCCACCAGCAGAGATCCAGGTAACGAGCAGTACTTC. It specifies CATSRDPGNEQYF. The full variable domain, its missing parts supplied by reference TRBV15 and TRBJ2-7, is DAMVIQNPRYQVTQFGKPVTLSCSQTLNHNVMYWYQQKSSQAPKLLFHYYDKDFNNEADTPDNFQSRRPNTSFCFLDIRSPGLGDTAMYLCATSRDPGNEQYFGPGTRLTVT.

This clonotype was seen many times. The rearrangement uses TRBV29-1 and TRBJ1-1; no clear D. With 3 bases removed from V and 1 base from J, the gap between germline ends came to 9 bases. The CDR3 is made up of 13 amino acids. Germline CDR1 is SQVTM and CDR2 is ANQGSEA. The CDR3 region is CSVEATANTEAFF. CDR3 nucleotide sequence: TGCAGCGTTGAGGCCACTGCGAACACTGAAGCTTTCTTT.

This clonotype was observed many times. The rearrangement uses TRBV6-4 and TRBJ1-1; D remains ambiguous. Per the germline V gene, CDR1 is MRHNA and CDR2 is SNTAGT. The length of the CDR3 is 15 residues. Between the trimmed V and J ends, which lost 2 bases and 0 bases, there was a span of 10 bases. CDR3 coding DNA: TGTGCCAGCAGTGACGTGGAAGGGATGAACACTGAAGCTTTCTTT. Its protein product is CASSDVEGMNTEAFF.

This clonotype was seen repeatedly, ten times or more. The chain uses TRBV7-8 and TRBJ2-5; D gene unclear. The V gene's germline CDR1 is SGHVS and CDR2 FQNEAQ. V lost 1 base, J lost 2 bases, and 8 bases lay in between. The CDR3 runs 14 residues. CDR3 bases: TGTGCCAGCAGCTTAGGATGGCTTCAAGAGACCCAGTACTTC. It encodes CASSLGWLQETQYF.

This clonotype was found many times. The V gene is TRBV25-1, the J gene TRBJ2-7, with a possible D match to TRBD2 (5 bases). Trimming removed 0 bases at V and 3 bases at J, with 21 bases between. The CDR3 spans 18 residues. CDR1 MGHDK and CDR2 SYGVNS come from the germline V gene. CDR3 loop: CASSEYLRRCHWNYEQYF. CDR3 in DNA: TGTGCCAGCAGTGAATATCTTCGGAGGTGTCACTGGAACTACGAGCAGTACTTC.

Many counts were recorded for this clonotype. The chain has TRBV20-1 and TRBJ2-1; D is perhaps TRBD1 (6 bases). This CDR3 has 13 residues. The germline CDR1 and CDR2 sequences are DFQATT and SNEGSKA (reference sequence). Trimming took 3 bases from V and 8 from J, leaving 14 bases between them. The CDR3 coding sequence is TGCAGTGCTAGCTTCAGGGGCATGCATGAGCAGTTCTTC. Protein: CSASFRGMHEQFF.